A single sample is the source of the 14 T cell receptor beta chains below, sequenced in a study of T cell repertoires in cytomegalovirus infection. TCRdb re-called the reads through MiXCR, storing one row per CDR3 protein. There are around 55,000 distinct CDR3 sequences in the sample; around a fifth occur only once, and more than 25% lies in the top ten. These receptors lack a known antigen. The source was CD8+ T cells from cultured PBMCs, collected from culture after CMV antigen stimulation. These receptors originate from a human donor in good health (CMV status not recorded). Some clones in this sample may be carry-over from other donors' samples.

This clonotype appeared a few times. The chain couples TRBV7-2 to TRBJ2-7; D may correspond to TRBD1 or TRBD2 (5 bases each). Trimming cost V 5 bases and J 3 bases, with 11 bases left between them. The CDR3 is made up of 13 amino acids. CDR1 and CDR2 from the germline V gene are SGHTA and FQGNSA. The CDR3 DNA sequence: TGTGCCAGCAGCCGAAGGGGAGTCTACGAGCAGTACTTC. This translates into CASSRRGVYEQYF.

Sample share makes this clonotype medium-sized (0.01 to 0.1%). The chain joins TRBV20-1 to TRBJ2-7; D not certain. The V gene lost 4 bases and the J gene lost 0 bases, with 10 bases spanning the gap. CDR3 length: 13 residues. Per the germline V gene, CDR1 is DFQATT and CDR2 is SNEGSKA (reference sequence). The CDR3 spells CSAIQLNSYEQYF. The CDR3 coding sequence is TGCAGTGCTATCCAGTTAAACTCCTACGAGCAGTACTTC.

This clonotype has a handful of counts. V and J are TRBV6-1 and TRBJ2-7, with TRBD1 matching over 10 bases. Germline CDR1 MNHNS, CDR2 SASEGT. V shed 6 bases and J 5 bases; nucleotides not matched to a gene: 7. The CDR3 runs 14 residues. CDR3 coding DNA: TGTGCCAGCAGAACCGGGACAGGGGACCACGAGCAGTACTTC. As protein: CASRTGTGDHEQYF.

The chain has TRBV6-2 or TRBV6-3 and TRBJ1-5; D is perhaps TRBD1 (5 bases). The V end lost 10 bases, the J end lost 6 bases, and 16 bases lay between the germline ends. This CDR3 is 13 amino acids long. Germline values: CDR1 MNHEY, CDR2 SVGEGT. The CDR3 protein is CATLRRDGQPQHF. The DNA of the CDR3 is TGTGCCACCCTCCGGCGGGACGGTCAGCCCCAGCATTTT.

This clonotype was seen a handful of times. V gene TRBV15 combines with J gene TRBJ1-6; possibly TRBD1 for D (5 bases). Germline loops: CDR1 LNHNV, CDR2 YYDKDF (reference sequence). This CDR3 region has 19 residues. Trimming stripped 0 bases from V and 10 bases from J, with 25 bases between. The CDR3 sequence: CATSRDPRRGGLPSSPLHF. CDR3 in DNA: TGTGCCACCAGCAGAGATCCCCGGAGGGGCGGACTGCCCTCCTCACCCCTCCACTTT.

The genes are TRBV7-9 and TRBJ2-1; D is unresolved. The germline V gene has CDR1 SEHNR and CDR2 FQNEAQ (reference sequence). V was trimmed by 7 bases and J by 0 bases, leaving 13 bases between them. The CDR3 runs to 15 residues. CDR3 in DNA: TGTGCCAGCATACCAGCGCCTAGCTCCTACAATGAGCAGTTCTTC. Translated: CASIPAPSSYNEQFF.

The chain joins TRBV7-6 to TRBJ2-2, with D unclear. Germline CDR1 is SGHVS and CDR2 is FNYEAQ. Trimming took 1 base from V and 2 from J, leaving 8 bases between them. This CDR3 region has 15 residues. The chain's CDR3 is CASSLEYSNTGELFF. For the CDR3, the DNA is TGTGCCAGCAGCTTAGAGTACAGTAACACCGGGGAGCTGTTTTTT.

The chain has TRBV6-5 and TRBJ2-7; a weak D match, TRBD2 (5 bases). Germline lookup yields CDR1 MNHEY and CDR2 SVGAGI. The CDR3 is 13 amino acids. With 4 bases removed from V and 2 bases from J, the gap between germline ends came to 9 bases. CDR3 region: CASSLARTYEQYF. CDR3 nucleotide sequence: TGTGCCAGCAGTTTAGCGAGAACCTACGAGCAGTACTTC.

In this sample, this clonotype turned up a few times. The chain carries TRBV2 and TRBJ2-7; D not certain. Between the trimmed V and J ends, which lost 7 bases and 4 bases, there was a span of 17 bases. CDR1 and CDR2 from the germline V gene are SNHLY and FYNNEI. CDR3 length equals 14 residues. The chain's CDR3 is CASNMLGQSYEQYF. CDR3 coding DNA: TGTGCCAGCAACATGCTCGGGCAATCTTACGAGCAGTACTTC.

The chain combines TRBV6-2 or TRBV6-3 with TRBJ2-1, with D possibly being TRBD2 (6 bases). This CDR3 spans 16 amino acids. CDR1 MNHEY and CDR2 SVGEGT come from the germline V gene. Between the trimmed V and J ends, which lost 6 bases and 4 bases, there was a span of 19 bases. CDR3 residues: CASRGRSSGFYNEQFF. CDR3 coding DNA: TGTGCCAGCAGGGGGAGGAGTAGCGGATTTTACAATGAGCAGTTCTTC.

This clonotype has only a few counts. CDR3 in DNA: TGTGCCACCGCGGGGGGCCCCGGCAATGAGCAGTTCTTC. Translating gives CATAGGPGNEQFF. The rearrangement uses TRBV19 and TRBJ2-1; 8 bases match TRBD2. There are 13 residues in the CDR3. V lost 10 bases to trimming and J lost 6 bases; unmatched junction nucleotides: 8. Germline CDR1 LNHDA, CDR2 SQIVND (reference sequence).

This clonotype has a handful of counts. J is TRBJ2-2 and V is TRBV11-2, with D possibly TRBD2 on 7 matching bases. Germline assignment: CDR1 SGHAT and CDR2 FQNNGV. The CDR3 is made up of 16 amino acids. The ends were cut back, 5 bases at V and 4 bases at J, with 17 bases in the middle. The DNA of the CDR3 is TGTGCCAGCAGCCCGTATGGGGGGGCGGGCACCGGGGAGCTGTTTTTT. Translating gives CASSPYGGAGTGELFF.

In this sample, this clonotype turned up many times. The chain recombines TRBV20-1 with TRBJ2-7, with D maybe TRBD1 (6 bases). The V end was cut by 0 bases, the J end by 7 bases, with 19 bases between. This CDR3 is built from 15 residues. The germline V gene has CDR1 DFQATT and CDR2 SNEGSKA (reference sequence). The DNA for the CDR3 is TGCAGTGCTAGAGACCCCGGGACACGGGGTCGTGAGCAGTACTTC. Protein product: CSARDPGTRGREQYF.

The chain carries TRBV7-2 and TRBJ2-2; D assignment may be TRBD1 or TRBD2 (6 bases each). Trimming removed 6 bases at V and 4 bases at J, with 15 bases between. Germline-derived CDR1 and CDR2 are SGHTA and FQGNSA. The CDR3 contains 15 residues. The CDR3 is CASRMPGGGTGELFF. The CDR3 bases are TGTGCCAGCAGGATGCCCGGGGGCGGCACCGGGGAGCTGTTTTTT.